This T cell receptor (beta chain) was identified in a study of blood T cell repertoires in COVID-19. V shed 0 bases and J shed 7 bases, with 12 bases lying between them. The CDR3 spans 15 residues. Germline loops: CDR1 LNHNV, CDR2 YYDKDF (reference sequence). Recruits, aged roughly 18 to 90 years, lived in 20 to 30 US areas. Exposed enrollees had met someone with a PCR-confirmed or clinician-diagnosed COVID-19 case at some point within the 2 weeks before study entry. Libraries were prepared by immunoSEQ multiplex PCR; TCRdb keeps only in-frame clonotypes and omits some of them. Seen here are some 270,000 clones, more than 85% observed once, and the top ten hold less than 3.5%.

This receptor was identified in a man in his forties who had been exposed to COVID-19. The V gene is TRBV15, the J gene TRBJ1-4, with D unresolved. Sequences were obtained from PBMCs or T cells enriched from blood (not recorded which). CDR3 nucleotide sequence: TGTGCCACCAGCAGAGATCGCCCAGAGCGTGAAAAACTGTTTTTT. Amino acid sequence: CATSRDRPEREKLFF.